These 17 T cell receptor beta chains came from one sample sequenced in a study of cytomegalovirus exposure and HLA in healthy donors. PCR employed 60 Vbeta and 13 Jbeta primers. Produced via immunoSEQ multiplex PCR; TCRdb's table is partial and in-frame only. This sample has approximately 120,000 clones; 80% to 85% occur once, and the top ten carry about 1.1%. Sequencing input: PBMCs. Every receptor here comes from a woman aged 30 to 39 in good health and CMV-seronegative.

This chain links TRBV18 with TRBJ1-2, with a weak D call TRBD1 (5 bases). The CDR3 is 14 residues long. V lost 2 bases to trimming and J lost 2 bases, with 9 bases between them. Germline values: CDR1 KGHSH, CDR2 LQKENI. CDR3 sequence reads: CASSPMTANYGYTF. For the CDR3, the DNA is TGTGCCAGCTCACCAATGACAGCCAACTATGGCTACACCTTC.

The chain joins TRBV5-1 to TRBJ1-1; 11 positions match TRBD1. The ends lost 8 bases at V and 5 bases at J; junction bases unmatched: 5. The CDR3 loop spans 13 amino acids. CDR1 and CDR2 (germline): SGHRS, YFSETQ. CDR3 sequence (DNA): TGCGCCAGTGGACAGGGGGCGAGGACTGAAGCTTTCTTT. It is translated as CASGQGARTEAFF.

The chain recombines TRBV7-9 with TRBJ2-5; no clear D gene. Germline CDR1 is SEHNR and CDR2 is FQNEAQ (reference sequence). The CDR3 is made up of 13 amino acids. V gave up 5 bases and J gave up 4 bases, with 11 bases separating them. The CDR3 region is CASSPGVRETQYF. The CDR3 DNA sequence: TGTGCCAGCAGCCCGGGTGTTCGAGAGACCCAGTACTTC.

This clone was recorded only once. The chain employs TRBV5-1 and TRBJ1-4; 9 bases are shared with TRBD1. CDR3 length: 16 amino acids. With V trimmed by 4 bases and J by 3 bases, 7 bases remained unmatched. CDR1 is SGHRS, CDR2 YFSETQ, per germline. CDR3 sequence (DNA): TGCGCCAGCAGCCGGGGACAGGGTTCAGCTAATGAAAAACTGTTTTTT. The encoded protein is CASSRGQGSANEKLFF.

V gene TRBV9 combines with J gene TRBJ2-3, with D uncertain. Between the trimmed V and J ends, which lost 0 bases and 5 bases, there was a span of 4 bases. The CDR3 length is 12 residues. CDR1 and CDR2 from the germline V gene are SGDLS and YYNGEE. This CDR3 reads CASSVGQDTQYF. CDR3 nucleotides: TGTGCCAGCAGCGTAGGTCAAGATACGCAGTATTTT.

The V gene is TRBV7-2, the J gene TRBJ2-7; 9 bases align to TRBD1. The CDR3 contains 14 residues. The trim removed 5 bases at V and 5 bases at J, leaving 7 bases unmatched. Germline-derived CDR1 and CDR2 are SGHTA and FQGNSA. The CDR3 loop reads CASSLGTGTNEQYF. DNA of the CDR3: TGTGCCAGCAGCCTGGGGACAGGGACGAACGAGCAGTACTTC.

The chain is built from TRBV30 and TRBJ2-1, with 9 positions matching TRBD2. V gave up 2 bases and J gave up 4 bases; unmatched junction bases: 12. Germline lookup yields CDR1 GTSNPN and CDR2 SVGIG (reference sequence). The CDR3 loop spans 17 amino acids. CDR3 nucleotides: TGTGCCTGGAGTCCAATCCCCCTAGCGGGAACTTACAATGAGCAGTTCTTC. It translates to CAWSPIPLAGTYNEQFF.

The chain recombines TRBV11-3 with TRBJ1-2; tentatively, D is TRBD1 (6 bases). CDR3 length equals 15 residues. V lost 5 bases and J lost 4, with 17 bases in between. Germline loops: CDR1 SGHNT, CDR2 YENEEA. CDR3 in amino acids: CASSPRQGTLYGYTF. The CDR3 coding sequence is TGTGCCAGCAGCCCTCGCCAGGGGACCCTCTATGGCTACACCTTC.

The V and J genes are TRBV2 and TRBJ2-1, with D perhaps TRBD1 (6 bases). There are 14 residues in the CDR3. Trimming left V 7 bases short and J 4 bases short, with 14 bases between. Germline V gene data show CDR1 as SNHLY and CDR2 as FYNNEI. CDR3 residues: CASTVATGYNEQFF. The CDR3 nucleotides are TGTGCCAGCACCGTAGCGACAGGATACAATGAGCAGTTCTTC.

This chain links TRBV27 with TRBJ1-5, with 10 bases lining up with TRBD1. V dropped 6 bases and J dropped 7; count of bases not matched to a gene: 3. Per germline, CDR1 MNHEY and CDR2 SMNVEV (reference sequence). The length of the CDR3 is 13 residues. CDR3 loop: CASSRDRGQPQHF. The CDR3, as DNA: TGTGCCAGCAGCCGGGACAGGGGCCAGCCCCAGCATTTT.

The V and J genes are TRBV11-3 and TRBJ1-5; unclear D gene. This CDR3 comprises 13 residues. Germline values: CDR1 SGHNT, CDR2 YENEEA. The V and J ends lost 5 bases and 4 bases respectively, with 9 bases between them. The CDR3 bases are TGTGCCAGCAGCCCCGGGGTGAATCAGCCCCAGCATTTT. Amino acids: CASSPGVNQPQHF.

This clone was counted only a few times. J is TRBJ1-2 and V is TRBV7-8; D gene unclear. The CDR3 is 13 residues long. Germline V lookup: CDR1 SGHVS, CDR2 FQNEAQ. V lost 3 bases, J lost 1 base, and 6 bases lay in between. The CDR3 DNA reads TGTGCCAGCAGCTTTCGGGATAACTATGGCTACACCTTC. Protein sequence: CASSFRDNYGYTF.

Only one count was recorded for this clone. The rearrangement joins TRBV6-4 to TRBJ2-1, with 7 bases identical to TRBD1. The CDR3 is made up of 15 amino acids. After removal of 6 bases from V and 0 bases from J, the junction contained 5 bases not matched to a gene. The V gene's germline CDR1 is MRHNA and CDR2 SNTAGT. The CDR3 spells CASRRQGDSYNEQFF. Here the CDR3 DNA reads TGTGCCAGCAGACGACAGGGAGACTCCTACAATGAGCAGTTCTTC.

The chain recombines TRBV9 with TRBJ1-6; D not resolved. Per germline, CDR1 SGDLS and CDR2 YYNGEE. V was clipped by 0 bases and J by 0 bases, with 7 bases between them. The CDR3 covers 16 residues. The CDR3 DNA follows: TGTGCCAGCAGCGTAGGTCCCAGCTCCTATAATTCACCCCTCCACTTT. Translating it yields CASSVGPSSYNSPLHF.

The chain employs TRBV6-6 and TRBJ1-1; D not resolved. The length of the CDR3 is 14 residues. Germline CDR1 reads MNHNY; CDR2 reads SVGAGI (reference sequence). V was clipped by 2 bases and J by 4 bases, with 11 bases between them. The CDR3 is CASSYGQVGTEAFF. The CDR3 nucleotides read TGTGCCAGCAGTTACGGGCAGGTGGGCACTGAAGCTTTCTTT.

The chain recombines TRBV20-1 with TRBJ2-7; tentatively, D is TRBD1 (6 bases). The CDR3 totals 11 residues. CDR1 is DFQATT, CDR2 SNEGSKA, per germline (reference sequence). The ends were cut back, 3 bases at V and 7 bases at J, with 10 bases in the middle. As DNA, the CDR3 is TGCAGTGCTAGTCTACAGGGAGAGCAGTACTTC. This encodes CSASLQGEQYF.

The V gene is TRBV27, the J gene TRBJ1-1; 9 bases fit TRBD1. The V segment lost 1 base and the J segment 13 bases; nucleotides outside the gene matches: 7. The CDR3 covers 13 residues. Germline CDR1 and CDR2: MNHEY and SMNVEV (reference sequence). The CDR3 reads CASSLWTGDMVFF. CDR3 bases: TGTGCCAGCAGTTTATGGACAGGGGATATGGTTTTCTTT.